This T cell receptor beta chain is from a study of blood T cell repertoires in COVID-19. Study in general: The samples span acute and convalescent COVID-19 from the United States, Italy and Spain. T cells, B-cell-depleted T cells, or PBMCs provided the cDNA or gDNA that served as material.

Original processing methods: Quantification of nucleated cells was approximated via reference gene primer amplification. The assay was immunoSEQ multiplex PCR, and TCRdb's table has in-frame clones only and misses some. From that table come the V and J calls and clone size; the DNA was used to work out D and trimming. The sample contains 210,000 or so clones, about 89% of which appear only once. Germline-derived CDR1 and CDR2 are LNHDA and SQIVND (reference sequence). With 6 bases clipped from V and 4 bases from J, the junction kept 8 bases outside the gene matches. The CDR3 consists of 14 residues. The rearrangement links TRBV19 to TRBJ2-5, with 7 bases lining up with TRBD1. This sequence was found in a man aged 40-55 years with acute or convalescent COVID-19. Sample: peripheral blood. The CDR3 nucleotides are TGTGCCAGTAGACTTGCAGGGGGTAGAGAGACCCAGTACTTC. Amino acids: CASRLAGGRETQYF.